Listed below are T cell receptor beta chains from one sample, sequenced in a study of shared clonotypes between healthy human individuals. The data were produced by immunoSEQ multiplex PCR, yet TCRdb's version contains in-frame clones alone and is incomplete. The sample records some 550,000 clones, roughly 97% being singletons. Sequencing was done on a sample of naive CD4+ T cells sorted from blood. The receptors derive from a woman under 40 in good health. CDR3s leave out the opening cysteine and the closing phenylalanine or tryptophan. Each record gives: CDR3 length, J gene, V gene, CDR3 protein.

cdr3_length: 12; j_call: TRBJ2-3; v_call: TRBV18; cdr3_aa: ASSPEASTDTQY
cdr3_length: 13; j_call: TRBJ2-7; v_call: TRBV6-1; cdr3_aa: ASSTSGTGSYEQY
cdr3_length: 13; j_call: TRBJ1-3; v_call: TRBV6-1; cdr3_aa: ASSEGANSGNTIY
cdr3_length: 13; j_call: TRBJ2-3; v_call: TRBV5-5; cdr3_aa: ASSFRDRSGDTQY
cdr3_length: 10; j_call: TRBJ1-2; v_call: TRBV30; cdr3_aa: AWSVQGYGYT
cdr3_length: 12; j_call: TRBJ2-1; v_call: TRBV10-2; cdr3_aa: ASSEAGRVAEQF
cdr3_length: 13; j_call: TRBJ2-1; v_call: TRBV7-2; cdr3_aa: ASSQEWTDGSEQF
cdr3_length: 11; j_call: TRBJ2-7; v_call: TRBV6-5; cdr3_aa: ASSLGWTYEQY
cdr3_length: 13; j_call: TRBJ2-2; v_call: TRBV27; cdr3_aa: ASSPTSGSLRELF
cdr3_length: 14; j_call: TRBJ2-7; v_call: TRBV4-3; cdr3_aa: ASSQDVAGGSQEQY
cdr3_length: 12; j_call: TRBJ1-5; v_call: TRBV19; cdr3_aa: ASSWDSFNQPQH
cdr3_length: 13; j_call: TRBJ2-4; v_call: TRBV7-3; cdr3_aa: ASSVGQGPGNIQY
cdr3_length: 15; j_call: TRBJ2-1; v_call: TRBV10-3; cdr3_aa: AISEPGTSGRMHEQF
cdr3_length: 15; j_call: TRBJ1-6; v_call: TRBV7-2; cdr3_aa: ASSLVRTDRKGSPLH
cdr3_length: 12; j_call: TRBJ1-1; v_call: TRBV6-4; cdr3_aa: ASSPTDRNTEAF
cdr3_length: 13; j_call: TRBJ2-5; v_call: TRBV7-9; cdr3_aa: ASSLVYRVGETQY
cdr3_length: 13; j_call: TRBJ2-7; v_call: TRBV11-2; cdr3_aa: ASSSDRISSYEQY